This is a list of T cell receptor beta chains from one sample in a study of PD-L1 blockade in urothelial cancer. Repertoires were generated with immunoSEQ multiplex PCR, while TCRdb's copy carries only in-frame clones and drops some. The sample records roughly 110,000 clones, approximately 90% being singletons. Here the sequenced sample was PBMCs, taken around atezolizumab (anti-PD-L1) treatment. The receptors come from a man between 60 and 75 years old with urothelial cancer. Both conserved end residues are part of each CDR3. Each record gives: clone size, D gene, J gene, V gene, CDR3 DNA, CDR3 protein. A D gene is named only where the DNA matches it firmly. Expanded clones get a size class; other rows say once, few or many, or leave the size out.

size: once; D: -; J: TRBJ1-1; V: TRBV7-2; DNA: TGTGCCAGCAGCTTAGTCAGGGACACTGAAGCTTTCTTT; CDR3: CASSLVRDTEAFF
size: -; D: -; J: TRBJ2-7; V: TRBV7-2; DNA: TGTGCCAGCAGCCGGCGGACGGGTGGGAGCTCCTACGAGCAGTACTTC; CDR3: CASSRRTGGSSYEQYF
size: -; D: -; J: TRBJ2-7; V: TRBV27; DNA: TGTGCCAGCAGTTTATCGAGGTACACCTACGAGCAGTACTTC; CDR3: CASSLSRYTYEQYF
size: -; D: -; J: TRBJ1-6; V: TRBV7-2; DNA: TGTGCCAGCAGCTTATATAGACAGTCTTCTTATAATTCACCCCTCCACTTT; CDR3: CASSLYRQSSYNSPLHF
size: -; D: -; J: TRBJ2-7; V: TRBV12-1; DNA: TGTGCCTATGGCCTGCCAGGACTAACGTCCTACGAGCAGTACTTC; CDR3: CAYGLPGLTSYEQYF
size: -; D: TRBD1; J: TRBJ2-2; V: TRBV2; DNA: TGTGCCAGCAGTGGTTGGACAGGGGGGGGCACCGGGGAGCTGTTTTTT; CDR3: CASSGWTGGGTGELFF
size: once; D: -; J: TRBJ2-2; V: TRBV4-3; DNA: TGCGCCAGCAGCCAAGAATTCCAGAACACCGGGGAGCTGTTTTTT; CDR3: CASSQEFQNTGELFF
size: few; D: TRBD1; J: TRBJ1-5; V: TRBV19; DNA: TGTGCCAGTAGACGACAGGGAAATAGCAATCAGCCCCAGCATTTT; CDR3: CASRRQGNSNQPQHF
size: -; D: -; J: TRBJ2-7; V: TRBV7-6; DNA: TGTGCCAGCAGCTTAGCGAGGATGGGCGAGCAGTACTTC; CDR3: CASSLARMGEQYF
size: -; D: -; J: TRBJ2-5; V: TRBV19; DNA: TGTGCCAGTAGTCCAGGGACTCGGCAAGAGACCCAGTACTTC; CDR3: CASSPGTRQETQYF
size: -; D: -; J: TRBJ2-1; V: TRBV7-9; DNA: TGTGCCAGCAGTACCTACAATGAGCAGTTCTTC; CDR3: CASSTYNEQFF
size: -; D: -; J: TRBJ1-1; V: TRBV15; DNA: TGTGCCACCAGCCGCCGGACAATGAACACTGAAGCTTTCTTT; CDR3: CATSRRTMNTEAFF
size: -; D: -; J: TRBJ2-3; V: TRBV30; DNA: TGTGCCTGGAGGACAGCCTCTAGCACAGATACGCAGTATTTT; CDR3: CAWRTASSTDTQYF
size: -; D: TRBD1; J: TRBJ2-7; V: TRBV7-9; DNA: TGTGCCAGCAGCCGTCCCGGGACAGGTGAAATTACCTACGAGCAGTACTTC; CDR3: CASSRPGTGEITYEQYF
size: -; D: TRBD2; J: TRBJ2-2; V: TRBV4-2; DNA: TGTGCCAGCAGCCAAGATGGTTTAGTAGCGGGAGACCTTAACACCGGGGAGCTGTTTTTT; CDR3: CASSQDGLVAGDLNTGELFF
size: -; D: TRBD1; J: TRBJ2-1; V: TRBV5-1; DNA: TGCGCCAGCAGCTCCGGGACAGGGACCTACAATGAGCAGTTCTTC; CDR3: CASSSGTGTYNEQFF
size: once; D: TRBD1; J: TRBJ1-5; V: TRBV6-1; DNA: TGTGCCAGCAAAGAGTTGACAGGGGTAAATCAGCCCCAGCATTTT; CDR3: CASKELTGVNQPQHF
size: -; D: TRBD1; J: TRBJ2-1; V: TRBV29-1; DNA: TGCAGCGTTGATGGACAGGCGTTCAATGAGCAGTTCTTC; CDR3: CSVDGQAFNEQFF
size: -; D: TRBD2; J: TRBJ2-1; V: TRBV7-6; DNA: TGTGCCAGCAGCCGACTAGCGGGGGGGGACAATGAGCAGTTCTTC; CDR3: CASSRLAGGDNEQFF
size: -; D: -; J: TRBJ2-7; V: TRBV11-1; DNA: TGTGCCAGCAGCTTAGGCAGACTCTCCTACGAGCAGTACTTC; CDR3: CASSLGRLSYEQYF
size: -; D: -; J: TRBJ2-2; V: TRBV2; DNA: TGTGCCAGCAGTGGCAGGGCCCCCTACTCGGAGCTGTTTTTT; CDR3: CASSGRAPYSELFF
size: -; D: -; J: TRBJ2-1; V: TRBV7-9; DNA: TGTGCCAGCAGCTTATCAGGGTTAAGTGAGCAGTTCTTC; CDR3: CASSLSGLSEQFF
size: -; D: TRBD1; J: TRBJ2-7; V: TRBV11-2; DNA: TGTGCCAGCACCTCGGCAGGGGGCAACACCTACGAGCAGTACTTC; CDR3: CASTSAGGNTYEQYF